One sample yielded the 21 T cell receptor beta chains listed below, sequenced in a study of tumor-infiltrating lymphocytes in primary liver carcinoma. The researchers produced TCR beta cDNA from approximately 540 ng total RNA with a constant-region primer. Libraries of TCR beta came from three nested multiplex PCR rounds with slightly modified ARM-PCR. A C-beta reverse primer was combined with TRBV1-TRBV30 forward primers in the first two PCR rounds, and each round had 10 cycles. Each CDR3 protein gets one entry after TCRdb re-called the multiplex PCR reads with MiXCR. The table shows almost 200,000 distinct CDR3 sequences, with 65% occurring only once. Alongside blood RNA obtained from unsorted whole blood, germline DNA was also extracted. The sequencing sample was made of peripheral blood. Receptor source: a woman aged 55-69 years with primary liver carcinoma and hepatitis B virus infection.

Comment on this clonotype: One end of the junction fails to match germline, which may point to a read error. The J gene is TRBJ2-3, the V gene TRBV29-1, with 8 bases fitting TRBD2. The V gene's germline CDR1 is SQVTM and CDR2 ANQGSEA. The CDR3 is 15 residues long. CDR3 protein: CSIGGGGLALDTQYF. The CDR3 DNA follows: TGCAGCATTGGTGGGGGAGGACTAGCTTTAGATACGCAGTACTTT.

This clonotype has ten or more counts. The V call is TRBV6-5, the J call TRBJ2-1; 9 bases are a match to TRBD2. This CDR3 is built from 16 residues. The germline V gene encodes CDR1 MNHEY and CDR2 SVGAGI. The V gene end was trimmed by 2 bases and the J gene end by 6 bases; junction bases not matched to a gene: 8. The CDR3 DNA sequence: TGTGCCAGCAGTTACATTAGCGGGAGTACCCCCAATGAGCAGTTCTTC. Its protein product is CASSYISGSTPNEQFF.

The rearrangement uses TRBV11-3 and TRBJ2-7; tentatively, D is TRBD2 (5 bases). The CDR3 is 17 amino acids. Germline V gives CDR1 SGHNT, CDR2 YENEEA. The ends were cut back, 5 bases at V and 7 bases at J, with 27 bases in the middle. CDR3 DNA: TGTGCCAGCAGCGGGTCCTCCCTAGTGGGAGCTACAGATGAGCAGTACTTC. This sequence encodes CASSGSSLVGATDEQYF.

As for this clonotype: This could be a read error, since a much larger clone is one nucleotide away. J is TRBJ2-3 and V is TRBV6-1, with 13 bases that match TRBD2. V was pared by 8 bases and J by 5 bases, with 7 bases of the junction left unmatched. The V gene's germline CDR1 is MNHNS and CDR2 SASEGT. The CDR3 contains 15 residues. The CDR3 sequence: CASHKGLAGRDTQYF. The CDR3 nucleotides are TGTGCCAGCCATAAGGGACTAGCGGGAAGAGATACGCAGTATTTT.

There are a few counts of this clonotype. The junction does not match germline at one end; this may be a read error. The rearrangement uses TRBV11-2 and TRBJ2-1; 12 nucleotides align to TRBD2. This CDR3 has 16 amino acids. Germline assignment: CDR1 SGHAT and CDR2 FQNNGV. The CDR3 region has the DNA TGTCCCAGCAGCTTAGGACTAGCGGGATGGTACAATGAGCAGTTCTTC. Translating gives CPSSLGLAGWYNEQFF. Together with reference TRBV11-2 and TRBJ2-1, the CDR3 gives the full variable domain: EAGVAQSPRYKIIEKRQSVAFWCNPISGHATLYWYQQILGQGPKLLIQFQNNGVVDDSQLPKDRFSAERLKGVDSTLKIQPAKLEDSAVYLCPSSLGLAGWYNEQFFGPGTRLTVL.

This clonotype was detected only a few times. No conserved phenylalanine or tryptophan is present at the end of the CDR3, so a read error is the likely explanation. The CDR3 DNA sequence: TGCGCCAGCAGCCAAGGGGGACTAGAGGGTGAGCAGTTCCTC. It specifies CASSQGGLEGEQFL. The chain employs TRBV4-1 and TRBJ2-1, with 8 nucleotides matching TRBD2. V shed 1 base and J 9 bases; nucleotides not matched to a gene: 5. The CDR3 has 14 amino acids. From germline, CDR1 is MGHRA and CDR2 YSYEKL.

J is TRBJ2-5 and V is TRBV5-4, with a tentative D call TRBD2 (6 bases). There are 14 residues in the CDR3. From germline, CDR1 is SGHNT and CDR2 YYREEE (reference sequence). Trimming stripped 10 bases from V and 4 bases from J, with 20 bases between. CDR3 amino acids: CAGNLVGSRETQYF. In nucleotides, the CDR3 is TGTGCCGGCAACTTGGTCGGGAGTCGAGAGACCCAGTACTTC.

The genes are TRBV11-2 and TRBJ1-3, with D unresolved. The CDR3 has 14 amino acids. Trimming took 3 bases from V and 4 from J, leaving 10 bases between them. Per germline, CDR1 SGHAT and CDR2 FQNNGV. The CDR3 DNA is TGTGCCAGCAGCTTCGCTTACGGGGGAAACACCATATATTTT. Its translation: CASSFAYGGNTIYF.

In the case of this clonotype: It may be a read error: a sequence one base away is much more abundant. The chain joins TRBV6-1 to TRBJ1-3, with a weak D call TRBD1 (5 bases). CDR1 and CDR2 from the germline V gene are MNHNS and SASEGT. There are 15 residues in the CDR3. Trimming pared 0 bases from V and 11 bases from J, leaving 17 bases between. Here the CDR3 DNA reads TGTGCCAGCAGTGAAGCGGGGGACTACTCTGGAGCCATATATTTT. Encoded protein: CASSEAGDYSGAIYF.

CDR3 region: CASSFGGRENKQYF. The CDR3 DNA is TGTGCCAGCAGTTTTGGGGGGCGGGAGAACAAGCAGTACTTC. The chain links TRBV12-3 or TRBV12-4 to TRBJ2-7; the D gene is possibly TRBD2 (7 bases). The V end lost 3 bases, the J end lost 8 bases, and 17 bases lay between the germline ends. There are 14 residues in the CDR3.

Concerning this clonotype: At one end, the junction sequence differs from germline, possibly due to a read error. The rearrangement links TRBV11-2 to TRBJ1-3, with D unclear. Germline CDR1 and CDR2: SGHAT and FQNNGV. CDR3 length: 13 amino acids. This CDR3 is CVSSWVQGNTIYF. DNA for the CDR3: TGTGTCAGCAGCTGGGTACAGGGAAACACCATATATTTT.

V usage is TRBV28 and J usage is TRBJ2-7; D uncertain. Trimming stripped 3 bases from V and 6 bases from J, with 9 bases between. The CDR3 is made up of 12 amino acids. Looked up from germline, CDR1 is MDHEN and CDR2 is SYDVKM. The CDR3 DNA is TGTGCCAGCAGTTTTTCAAGTGGCGAGCAGTACTTC. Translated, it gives CASSFSSGEQYF.

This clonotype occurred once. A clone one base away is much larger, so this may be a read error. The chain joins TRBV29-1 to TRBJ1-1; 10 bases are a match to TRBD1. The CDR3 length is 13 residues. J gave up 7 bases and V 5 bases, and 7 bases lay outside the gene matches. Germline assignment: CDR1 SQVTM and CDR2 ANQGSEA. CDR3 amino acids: CSVRDRGLGEAFF. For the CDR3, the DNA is TGCAGCGTTAGGGACAGGGGACTGGGTGAAGCTTTCTTT.

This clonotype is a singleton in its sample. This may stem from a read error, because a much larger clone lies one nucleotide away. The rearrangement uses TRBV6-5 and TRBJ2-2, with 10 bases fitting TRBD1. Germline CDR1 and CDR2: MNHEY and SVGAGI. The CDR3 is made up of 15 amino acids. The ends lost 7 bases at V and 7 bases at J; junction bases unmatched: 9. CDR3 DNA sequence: TGTGCCAGCAAAACGGACAGGGGGGAAAACGGGGAGCTGTTTTTT. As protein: CASKTDRGENGELFF.

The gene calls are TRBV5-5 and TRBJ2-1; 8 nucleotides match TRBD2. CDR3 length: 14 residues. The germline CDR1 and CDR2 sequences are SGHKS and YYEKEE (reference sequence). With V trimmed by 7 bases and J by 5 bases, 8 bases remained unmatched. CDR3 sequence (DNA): TGTGCCAGCGGACGGACCGGGAGGGACAATGAGCAGTTCTTC. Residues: CASGRTGRDNEQFF.

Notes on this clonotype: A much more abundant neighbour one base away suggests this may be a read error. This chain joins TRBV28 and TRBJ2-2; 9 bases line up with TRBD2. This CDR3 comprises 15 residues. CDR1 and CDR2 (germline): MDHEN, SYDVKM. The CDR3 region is CASSLSGSNTVELFF. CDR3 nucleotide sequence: TGTGCCAGCAGTCTTAGCGGGAGTAACACCGTGGAGCTGTTTTTT.

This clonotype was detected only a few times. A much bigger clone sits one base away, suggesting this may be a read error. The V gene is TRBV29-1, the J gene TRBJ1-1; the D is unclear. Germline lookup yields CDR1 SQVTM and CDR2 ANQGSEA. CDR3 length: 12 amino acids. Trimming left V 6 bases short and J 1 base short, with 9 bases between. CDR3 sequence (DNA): TGCAGCGTCCCGCGGTCGAACACTGAAGCTTTCTTT. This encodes CSVPRSNTEAFF. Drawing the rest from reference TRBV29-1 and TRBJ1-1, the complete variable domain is SAVISQKPSRDICQRGTSLTIQCQVDSQVTMMFWYRQQPGQSLTLIATANQGSEATYESGFVIDKFPISRPNLTFSTLTVSNMSPEDSSIYLCSVPRSNTEAFFGQGTRLTVV.

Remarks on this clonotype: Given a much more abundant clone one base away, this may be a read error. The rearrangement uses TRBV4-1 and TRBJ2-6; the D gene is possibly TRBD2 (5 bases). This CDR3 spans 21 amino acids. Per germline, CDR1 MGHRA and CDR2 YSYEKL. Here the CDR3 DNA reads TGCGCCAGCAGCCACCGAGGGTCAAGGAATTTGGCAAGCTCTGGGTCCAACGTCCTGACTTTC. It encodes CASSHRGSRNLASSGSNVLTF.

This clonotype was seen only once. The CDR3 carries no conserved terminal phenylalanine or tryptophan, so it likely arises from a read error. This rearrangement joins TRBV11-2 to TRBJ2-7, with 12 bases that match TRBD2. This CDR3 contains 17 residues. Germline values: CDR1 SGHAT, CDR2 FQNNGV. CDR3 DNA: TGTGCCAGCATGTCTTGGACTAGCGGGACGAGCTCCTATGAGCAGTACATC. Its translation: CASMSWTSGTSSYEQYI.

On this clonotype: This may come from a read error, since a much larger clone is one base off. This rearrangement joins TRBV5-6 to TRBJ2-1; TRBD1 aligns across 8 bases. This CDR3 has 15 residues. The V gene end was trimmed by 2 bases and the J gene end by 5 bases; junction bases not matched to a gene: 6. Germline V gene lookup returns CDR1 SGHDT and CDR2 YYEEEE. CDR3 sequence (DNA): TGTGCCAGCAGCTTTAGGACAGGGTCGAACAATGAGCAGTTCTTC. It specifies CASSFRTGSNNEQFF.

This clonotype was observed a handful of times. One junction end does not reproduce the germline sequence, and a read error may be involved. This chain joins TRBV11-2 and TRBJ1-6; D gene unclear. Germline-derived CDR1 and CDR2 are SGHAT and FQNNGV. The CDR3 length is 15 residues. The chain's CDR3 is CANSLEGGYNPPLHF. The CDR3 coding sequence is TGTGCCAACAGCTTAGAGGGAGGATATAATCCACCCCTCCACTTT.